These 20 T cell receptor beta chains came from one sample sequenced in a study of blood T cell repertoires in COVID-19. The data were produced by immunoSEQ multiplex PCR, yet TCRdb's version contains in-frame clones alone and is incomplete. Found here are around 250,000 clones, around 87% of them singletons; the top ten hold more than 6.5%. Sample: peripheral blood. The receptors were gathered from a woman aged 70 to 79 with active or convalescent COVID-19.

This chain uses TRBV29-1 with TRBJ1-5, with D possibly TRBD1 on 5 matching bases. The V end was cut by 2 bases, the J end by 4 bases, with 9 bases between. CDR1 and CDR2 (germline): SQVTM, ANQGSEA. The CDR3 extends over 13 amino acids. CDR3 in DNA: TGCAGCGTTGAATCAGGGCCGAATCAGCCCCAGCATTTT. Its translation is CSVESGPNQPQHF.

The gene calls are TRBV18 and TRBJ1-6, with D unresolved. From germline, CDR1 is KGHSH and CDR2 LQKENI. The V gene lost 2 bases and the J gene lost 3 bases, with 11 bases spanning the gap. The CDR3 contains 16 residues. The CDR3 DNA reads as TGTGCCAGCTCACCAAGCGAAGGCTTCTATAATTCACCCCTCCACTTT. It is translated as CASSPSEGFYNSPLHF.

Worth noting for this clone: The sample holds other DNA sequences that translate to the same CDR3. CDR3 amino acids: CASFGEKLFF. In nucleotides, the CDR3 is TGTGCCAGCTTCGGGGAAAAACTGTTTTTT. The gene calls are TRBV3-1 (or the pseudogene TRBV3-2) and TRBJ1-4; no reliable D call. V lost 8 bases and J lost 8, with 6 bases in between. CDR3 length equals 10 residues. The germline V gene encodes CDR1 LGHDT and CDR2 YNNKEL (reference sequence).

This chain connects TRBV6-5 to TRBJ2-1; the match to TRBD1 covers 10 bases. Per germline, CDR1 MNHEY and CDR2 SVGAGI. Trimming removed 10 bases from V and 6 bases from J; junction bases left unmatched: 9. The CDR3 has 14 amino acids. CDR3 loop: CATRLDRGINEQFF. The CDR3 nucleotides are TGTGCCACCAGACTGGACAGGGGGATCAATGAGCAGTTCTTC.

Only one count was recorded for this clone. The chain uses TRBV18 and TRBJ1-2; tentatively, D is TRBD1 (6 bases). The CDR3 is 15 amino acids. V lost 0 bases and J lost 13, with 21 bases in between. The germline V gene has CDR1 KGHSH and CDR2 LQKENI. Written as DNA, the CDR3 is TGTGCCAGCTCACCACCCAACGGGGGGGCGCTGAACGCCACCTTC. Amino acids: CASSPPNGGALNATF.

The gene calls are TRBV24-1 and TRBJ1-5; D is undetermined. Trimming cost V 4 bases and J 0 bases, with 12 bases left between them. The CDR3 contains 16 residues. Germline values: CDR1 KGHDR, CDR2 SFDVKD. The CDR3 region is CATSENSFYSNQPQHF. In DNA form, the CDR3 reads TGTGCCACCAGTGAAAACAGTTTCTATAGCAATCAGCCCCAGCATTTT.

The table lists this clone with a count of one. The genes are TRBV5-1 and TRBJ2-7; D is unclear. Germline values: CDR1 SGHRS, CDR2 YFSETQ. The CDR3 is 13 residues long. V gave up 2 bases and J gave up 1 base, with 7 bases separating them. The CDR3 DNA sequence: TGCGCCAGCAGCTTTACGGGTTCCTACGAGCAGTACTTC. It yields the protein CASSFTGSYEQYF.

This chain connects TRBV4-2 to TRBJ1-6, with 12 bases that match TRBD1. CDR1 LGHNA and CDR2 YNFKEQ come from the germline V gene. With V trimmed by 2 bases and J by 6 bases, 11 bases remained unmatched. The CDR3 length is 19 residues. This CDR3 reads CASSQTPGQGARGNSPLHF. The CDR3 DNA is TGTGCCAGCAGCCAAACTCCGGGACAGGGGGCTCGGGGTAATTCACCCCTCCACTTT.

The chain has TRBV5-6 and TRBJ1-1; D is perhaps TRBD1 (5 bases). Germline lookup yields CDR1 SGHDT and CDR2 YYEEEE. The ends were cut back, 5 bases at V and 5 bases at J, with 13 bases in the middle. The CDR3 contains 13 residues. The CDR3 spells CASSPTRGTEAFF. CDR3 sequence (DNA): TGTGCCAGCAGTCCTACACGGGGGACTGAAGCTTTCTTT.

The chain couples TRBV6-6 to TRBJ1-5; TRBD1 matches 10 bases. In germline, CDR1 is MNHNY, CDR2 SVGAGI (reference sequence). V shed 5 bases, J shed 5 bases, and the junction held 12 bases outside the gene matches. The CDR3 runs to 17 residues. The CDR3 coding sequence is TGTGCCAGCAGTCCGGGACAGGGGATTCGTGGGGATCAGCCCCAGCATTTT. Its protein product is CASSPGQGIRGDQPQHF.

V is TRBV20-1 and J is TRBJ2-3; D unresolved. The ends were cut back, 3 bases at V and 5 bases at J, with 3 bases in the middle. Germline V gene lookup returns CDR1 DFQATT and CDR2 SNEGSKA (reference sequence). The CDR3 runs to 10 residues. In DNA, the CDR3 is TGCAGTGCTAGCCGAGATACGCAGTATTTT. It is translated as CSASRDTQYF.

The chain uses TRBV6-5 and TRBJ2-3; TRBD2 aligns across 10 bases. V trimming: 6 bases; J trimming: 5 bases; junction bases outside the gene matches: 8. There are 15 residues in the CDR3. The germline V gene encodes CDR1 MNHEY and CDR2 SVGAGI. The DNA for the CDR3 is TGTGCCAGCAGACCGACTAGCGGGTCCATAGATACGCAGTATTTT. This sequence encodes CASRPTSGSIDTQYF.

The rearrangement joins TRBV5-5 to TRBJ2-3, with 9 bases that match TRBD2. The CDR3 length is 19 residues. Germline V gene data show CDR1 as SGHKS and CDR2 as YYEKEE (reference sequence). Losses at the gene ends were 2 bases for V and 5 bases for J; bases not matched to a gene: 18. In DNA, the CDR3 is TGTGCCAGCAGCTTCTCCGCGGTGCGGCGGGGGGGCCGGGGAGATACGCAGTATTTT. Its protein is CASSFSAVRRGGRGDTQYF.

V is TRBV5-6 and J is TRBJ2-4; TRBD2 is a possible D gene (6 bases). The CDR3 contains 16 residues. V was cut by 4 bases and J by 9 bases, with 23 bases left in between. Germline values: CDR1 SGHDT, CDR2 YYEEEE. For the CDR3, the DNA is TGTGCCAGCAGCCGGCGGGGCAGGAAAACAGTGGGCATTCAGTACTTC. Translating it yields CASSRRGRKTVGIQYF.

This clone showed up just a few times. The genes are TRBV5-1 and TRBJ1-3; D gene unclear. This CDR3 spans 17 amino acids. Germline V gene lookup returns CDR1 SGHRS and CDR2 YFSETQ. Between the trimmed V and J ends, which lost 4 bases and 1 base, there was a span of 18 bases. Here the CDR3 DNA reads TGCGCCAGCAGCGTTTCTTCGCTCTCAGGTTCTGGAAACACCATATATTTT. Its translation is CASSVSSLSGSGNTIYF.

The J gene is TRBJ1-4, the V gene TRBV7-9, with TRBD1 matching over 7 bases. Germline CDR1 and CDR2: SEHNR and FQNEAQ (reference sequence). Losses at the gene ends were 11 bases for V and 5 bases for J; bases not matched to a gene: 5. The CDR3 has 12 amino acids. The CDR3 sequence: CAGLTGNEKLFF. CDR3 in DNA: TGTGCCGGCTTGACAGGGAATGAAAAACTGTTTTTT.

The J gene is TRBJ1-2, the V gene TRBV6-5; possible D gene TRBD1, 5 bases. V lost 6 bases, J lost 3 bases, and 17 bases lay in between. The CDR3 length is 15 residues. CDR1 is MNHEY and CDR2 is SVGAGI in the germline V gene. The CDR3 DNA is TGTGCCAGCAGCCCAACCGGGACTTTACACTATGGCTACACCTTC. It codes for CASSPTGTLHYGYTF.

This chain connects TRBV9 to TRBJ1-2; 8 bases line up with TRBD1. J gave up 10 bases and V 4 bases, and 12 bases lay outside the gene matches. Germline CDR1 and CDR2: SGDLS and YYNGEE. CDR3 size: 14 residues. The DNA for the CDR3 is TGTGCCAGCAGCCCAGGGGGCCTCGAGACGGCCTACACCTTC. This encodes CASSPGGLETAYTF.

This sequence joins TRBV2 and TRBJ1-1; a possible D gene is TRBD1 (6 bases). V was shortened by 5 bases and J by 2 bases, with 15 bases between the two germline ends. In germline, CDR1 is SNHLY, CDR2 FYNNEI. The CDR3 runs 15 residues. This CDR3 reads CASSFQGLPNTEAFF. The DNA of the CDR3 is TGTGCCAGCAGTTTCCAGGGGCTCCCAAACACTGAAGCTTTCTTT.

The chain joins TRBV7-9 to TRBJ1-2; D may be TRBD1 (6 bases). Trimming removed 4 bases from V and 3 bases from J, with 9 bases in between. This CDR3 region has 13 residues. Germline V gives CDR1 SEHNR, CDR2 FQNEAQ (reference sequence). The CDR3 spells CASSSQGHYGYTF. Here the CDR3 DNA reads TGTGCCAGCAGCTCACAGGGTCACTATGGCTACACCTTC. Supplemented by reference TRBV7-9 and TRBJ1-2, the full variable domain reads DTGVSQNPRHKITKRGQNVTFRCDPISEHNRLYWYRQTLGQGPEFLTYFQNEAQLEKSRLLSDRFSAERPKGSFSTLEIQRTEQGDSAMYLCASSSQGHYGYTFGSGTRLTVV.